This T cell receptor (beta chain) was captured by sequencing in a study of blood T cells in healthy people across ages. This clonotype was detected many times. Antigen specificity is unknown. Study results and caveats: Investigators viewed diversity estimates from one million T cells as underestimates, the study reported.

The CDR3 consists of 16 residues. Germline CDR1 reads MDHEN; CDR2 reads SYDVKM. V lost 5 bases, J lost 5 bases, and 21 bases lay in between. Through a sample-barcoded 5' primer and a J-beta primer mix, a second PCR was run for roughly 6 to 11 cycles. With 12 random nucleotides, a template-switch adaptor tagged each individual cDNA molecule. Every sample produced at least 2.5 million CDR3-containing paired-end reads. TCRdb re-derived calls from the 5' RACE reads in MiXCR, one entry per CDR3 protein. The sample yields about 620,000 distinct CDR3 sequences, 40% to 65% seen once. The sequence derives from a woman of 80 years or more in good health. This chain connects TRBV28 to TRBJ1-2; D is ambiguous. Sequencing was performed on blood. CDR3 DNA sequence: TGTGCCAGCAGTACTATATCATCTCCAGCATCATATGGCTACACCTTC. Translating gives CASSTISSPASYGYTF.